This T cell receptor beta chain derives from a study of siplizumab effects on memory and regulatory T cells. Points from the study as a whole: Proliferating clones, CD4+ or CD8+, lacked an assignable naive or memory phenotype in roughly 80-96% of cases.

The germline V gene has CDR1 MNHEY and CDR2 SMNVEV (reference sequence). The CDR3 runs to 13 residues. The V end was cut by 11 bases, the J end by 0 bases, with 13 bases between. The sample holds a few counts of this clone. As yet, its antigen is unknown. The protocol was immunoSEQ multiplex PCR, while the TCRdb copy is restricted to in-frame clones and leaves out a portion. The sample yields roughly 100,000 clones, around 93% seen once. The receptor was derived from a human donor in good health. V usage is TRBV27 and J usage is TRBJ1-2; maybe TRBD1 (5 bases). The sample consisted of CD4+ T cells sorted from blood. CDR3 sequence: CAARGGANYGYTF. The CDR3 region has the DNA TGTGCCGCACGGGGGGGGGCTAACTATGGCTACACCTTC.